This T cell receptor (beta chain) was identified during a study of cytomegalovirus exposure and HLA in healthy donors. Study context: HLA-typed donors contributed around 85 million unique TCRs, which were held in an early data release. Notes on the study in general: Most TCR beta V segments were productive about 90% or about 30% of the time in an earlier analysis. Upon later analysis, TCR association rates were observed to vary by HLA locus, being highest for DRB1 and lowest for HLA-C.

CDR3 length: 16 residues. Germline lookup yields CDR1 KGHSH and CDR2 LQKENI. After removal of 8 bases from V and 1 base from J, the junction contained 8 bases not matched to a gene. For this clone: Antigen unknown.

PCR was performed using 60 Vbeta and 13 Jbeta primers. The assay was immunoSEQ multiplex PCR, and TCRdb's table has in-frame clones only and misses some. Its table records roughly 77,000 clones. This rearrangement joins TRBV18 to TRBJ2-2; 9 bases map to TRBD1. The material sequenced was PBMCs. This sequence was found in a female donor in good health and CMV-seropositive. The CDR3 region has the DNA TGTGCCAGCCGAACGGAGGGACAGGGGAACACCGGGGAGCTGTTTTTT. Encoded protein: CASRTEGQGNTGELFF.